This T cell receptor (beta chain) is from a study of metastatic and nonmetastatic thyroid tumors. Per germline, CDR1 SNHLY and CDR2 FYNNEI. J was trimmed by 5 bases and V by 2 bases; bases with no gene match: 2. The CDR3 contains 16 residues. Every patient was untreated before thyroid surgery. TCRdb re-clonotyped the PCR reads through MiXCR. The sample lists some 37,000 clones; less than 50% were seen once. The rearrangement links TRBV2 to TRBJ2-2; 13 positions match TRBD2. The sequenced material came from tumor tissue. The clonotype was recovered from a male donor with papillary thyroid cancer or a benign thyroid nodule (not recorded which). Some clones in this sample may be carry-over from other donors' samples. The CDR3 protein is CASSETSGRATGELFF. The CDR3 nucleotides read TGTGCCAGCAGTGAAACTAGCGGGAGGGCAACCGGGGAGCTGTTTTTT.